The TCR beta chain described here comes from a study of beta chain features in type 1 diabetes. Overall study findings and caveats: All four CD4+ subsets of Type 1 diabetes patients contained TCRB CDR3s that were moderately but significantly shorter.

Germline CDR1 and CDR2: LNHDA and SQIVND (reference sequence). Deletions cut 0 bases from V and 7 bases from J, with 10 bases between. The CDR3 is 14 residues long. Worth noting for this clone: Antigen specificity is unknown.

TCRB transcripts that were expressed got sequenced, as all of the isolated RNA had been reverse transcribed. TCRdb's copy holds only in-frame clones and misses some; the assay was immunoSEQ multiplex PCR. The data hold about 41,000 clones, with about 68% observed a single time. This sequence joins TRBV19 and TRBJ2-1; the D gene is possibly TRBD2 (5 bases). Sample: Tregs from blood. The origin of this receptor is a man aged 30 to 45 with type 1 diabetes. Some clones in this sample may be carry-over from other donors' samples. The CDR3 region is CASSIDYWRNEQFF. CDR3 DNA: TGTGCCAGTAGTATAGATTACTGGAGGAATGAGCAGTTCTTC.